This TCR beta chain appears in the sequencing data of a study of blood T cell repertoires in COVID-19. This CDR3 is 12 amino acids long. The germline CDR1 and CDR2 sequences are SQVTM and ANQGSEA. Trimming took 3 bases from V and 6 from J; bases not matched to a gene: 4. Here immunoSEQ multiplex PCR was the method, and the copy in TCRdb shows in-frame clones only, minus some. This sample has under 95,000 clones, with 79% found just once. This clonotype originated in a man aged 55 to 69 with active or convalescent COVID-19. The sample comprised peripheral blood. This chain connects TRBV29-1 to TRBJ1-1; 7 nucleotides line up with TRBD1. This chain's CDR3 is CSVEVGTAEAFF. CDR3 nucleotides: TGCAGCGTTGAGGTAGGGACAGCTGAAGCTTTCTTT. The whole variable domain, remainder taken from reference TRBV29-1 and TRBJ1-1, is SAVISQKPSRDICQRGTSLTIQCQVDSQVTMMFWYRQQPGQSLTLIATANQGSEATYESGFVIDKFPISRPNLTFSTLTVSNMSPEDSSIYLCSVEVGTAEAFFGQGTRLTVV.